This T cell receptor beta chain was identified in a study of type 1 regulatory T cells. Study background: T-allo10 is an in vitro-generated, Tr1-enriched CD4 T cell product specific for alloantigen.

Germline V gene sequence: CDR1 SQVTM, CDR2 ANQGSEA. Germline trimming cut 4 bases from V and 5 bases from J; bases unmatched to any gene: 1. The CDR3 has 11 amino acids. This clonotype showed up just once. Antigen specificity is unknown. The graft donor-derived T-allo10 cells reportedly recognize host alloantigens, are anergic, and suppress alloantigen-specifically. A single record per CDR3 protein comes from TCRdb applying MiXCR to the reads. The sample gives 60,000 to 80,000 distinct CDR3 sequences, about 62% of which show up once; 7.6% is in the top ten. Sequencing was done on a sample of cultured T cells, either the whole culture or a sorted T cell fraction (not recorded which). As for subset: Tr1-enriched cell product generated in vitro against host alloantigens. This clonotype was sampled from a human donor in good health. This rearrangement joins TRBV29-1 to TRBJ2-7, with 8 bases fitting TRBD1. The CDR3 sequence is CSVAGGDEQYF. For the CDR3, the DNA is TGCAGCGTTGCAGGGGGCGACGAGCAGTACTTC.